This T cell receptor beta chain was observed in a study of cytomegalovirus exposure and HLA in healthy donors. CDR3 length equals 13 residues. The germline V gene encodes CDR1 MNHEY and CDR2 SVGAGI. Trimming removed 11 bases at V and 1 base at J, with 9 bases between. Primers for the PCR totalled 60 Vbeta and 13 Jbeta. Profiling relied on immunoSEQ multiplex PCR, and the TCRdb table lists in-frame clones only, not all of them. The data hold roughly 130,000 clones, with around two thirds observed a single time. The receptor was derived from a human donor in good health. V is TRBV6-5 and J is TRBJ2-6; no definite D call. The sequenced sample consisted of PBMCs. CDR3 nucleotides: TGTGCCGTGGGCCTGTCTGGGGCCAACGTCCTGACTTTC. Residues: CAVGLSGANVLTF.